This T cell receptor (beta chain) is drawn from a study of T cells in Graves' hyperthyroidism and ophthalmopathy. Study-wide results and limits: Stable hyperthyroidism was told apart from ophthalmopathy by a model built on 13 V-J features.

The sample holds many counts of this clonotype. Its antigen is unidentified. Hyperthyroidism, newly diagnosed and lasting under 2 months, affected patients aged 18 to 65. Uncontrolled infection, other autoimmune disease, pregnancy or lactation disqualified patients from enrolment. Amplification yielded TCR beta CDR3 regions, with RNA transcripts as the source. When the TCR CDR3 underwent first-round RT-PCR, the HTBI primer set was used. TCRdb re-called the multiplex PCR reads with MiXCR, one entry per CDR3 protein. The sample carries approximately 100,000 distinct CDR3 sequences, 40% recorded once. The clonotype originates from a woman in her 30s with Graves' hyperthyroidism. Sequencing input: peripheral blood or thyroid tissue (not recorded which).

CDR3 bases: TGTGCCAGCAGCTTAAAGCGCTCTGGGGCCAACGTCCTGACTTTC. Translation: CASSLKRSGANVLTF. V usage is TRBV11-1 and J usage is TRBJ2-6, with unresolved D. This CDR3 has 15 residues. Germline CDR1 reads SGHAT; CDR2 reads FQDESV (reference sequence). Trimming shortened V by 2 bases and J by 0 bases, and 5 bases separated the two germline ends. The variable domain in full, with the rest retrieved from reference TRBV11-1 and TRBJ2-6, is EAEVAQSPRYKITEKSQAVAFWCDPISGHATLYWYRQILGQGPELLVQFQDESVVDDSQLPKDRFSAERLKGVDSTLKIQPAELGDSAMYLCASSLKRSGANVLTFGAGSRLTVL.